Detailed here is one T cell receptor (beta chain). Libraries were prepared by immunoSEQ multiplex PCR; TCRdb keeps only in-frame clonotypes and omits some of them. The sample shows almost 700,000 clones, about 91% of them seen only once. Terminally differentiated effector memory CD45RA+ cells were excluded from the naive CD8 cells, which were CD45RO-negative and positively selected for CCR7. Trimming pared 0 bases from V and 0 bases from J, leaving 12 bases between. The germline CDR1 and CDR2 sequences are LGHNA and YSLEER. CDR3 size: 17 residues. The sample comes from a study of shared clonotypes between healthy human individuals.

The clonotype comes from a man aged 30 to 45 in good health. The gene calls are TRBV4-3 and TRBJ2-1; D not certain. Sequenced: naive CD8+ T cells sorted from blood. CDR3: CASSQDLTKSSYNEQFF. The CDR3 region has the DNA TGCGCCAGCAGCCAAGATCTAACGAAATCCTCCTACAATGAGCAGTTCTTC.